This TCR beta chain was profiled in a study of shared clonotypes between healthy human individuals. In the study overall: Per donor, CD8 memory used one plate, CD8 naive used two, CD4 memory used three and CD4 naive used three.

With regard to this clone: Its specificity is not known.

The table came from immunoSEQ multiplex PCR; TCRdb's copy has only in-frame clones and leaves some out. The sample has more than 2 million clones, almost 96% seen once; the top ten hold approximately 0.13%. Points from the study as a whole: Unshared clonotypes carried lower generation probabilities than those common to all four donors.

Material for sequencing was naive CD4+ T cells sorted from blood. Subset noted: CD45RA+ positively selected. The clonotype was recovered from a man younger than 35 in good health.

The CDR3 loop is CASKLTSSGANVLTF. Written as DNA, the CDR3 is TGTGCCAGCAAACTAACCAGCTCTGGGGCCAACGTCCTGACTTTC. V gene TRBV27 combines with J gene TRBJ2-6; D gene uncertain. V shed 7 bases and J shed 0 bases, with 10 bases lying between them. CDR3 size: 15 residues. Germline-derived CDR1 and CDR2 are MNHEY and SMNVEV (reference sequence).